One sample yielded the 23 T cell receptor beta chains listed below, sequenced in a study of shared clonotypes between healthy human individuals. Positively selected for CCR7, the CD45RO-negative cells used as naive CD8 cells excluded terminally differentiated effector memory CD45RA+ cells. The method was immunoSEQ multiplex PCR; TCRdb's version includes in-frame clones alone and lacks a portion of them. The sample shows about 680,000 clones, about 90% of them seen only once. The sequencing sample was made of naive CD8+ T cells sorted from blood. Receptors were obtained from a young man in good health.

The chain has TRBV7-3 and TRBJ2-2; no reliable D call. The V end was cut by 1 base, the J end by 5 bases, with 8 bases between. Germline V gives CDR1 SGHTA, CDR2 FQGTGA. The CDR3 covers 14 residues. DNA of the CDR3: TGTGCCAGCAGCTTAAGAGACACAACCGGGGAGCTGTTTTTT. Protein: CASSLRDTTGELFF.

This chain connects TRBV4-1 to TRBJ2-7; D is undetermined. Trimming stripped 3 bases from V and 0 bases from J, with 6 bases between. CDR3 size: 13 residues. CDR1 and CDR2 from the germline V gene are MGHRA and YSYEKL. For the CDR3, the DNA is TGCGCCAGCAGCCATTCCGACTCCTACGAGCAGTACTTC. It encodes CASSHSDSYEQYF.

The V and J genes are TRBV5-1 and TRBJ2-7, with 12 bases identical to TRBD1. Germline lookup yields CDR1 SGHRS and CDR2 YFSETQ. The CDR3 totals 15 residues. V dropped 2 bases and J dropped 5; count of bases not matched to a gene: 5. CDR3 coding DNA: TGCGCCAGCAGCTTTCGGGACAGGGGGCTCCACGAGCAGTACTTC. Amino acid sequence: CASSFRDRGLHEQYF.

This chain joins TRBV5-4 and TRBJ2-7, with D possibly matching TRBD1 (5 bases). This CDR3 spans 12 amino acids. Per the germline V gene, CDR1 is SGHNT and CDR2 is YYREEE (reference sequence). V was cut by 7 bases and J by 3 bases, with 11 bases left in between. The CDR3, as DNA: TGTGCCAGCCCGACAGTTTTCTACGAGCAGTACTTC. Amino acid sequence: CASPTVFYEQYF.

The rearrangement joins TRBV5-6 to TRBJ1-1, with a tentative D call TRBD1 (5 bases). Germline CDR1 is SGHDT and CDR2 is YYEEEE. The CDR3 loop spans 14 amino acids. V lost 10 bases and J lost 1, with 17 bases in between. The CDR3 DNA reads as TGTGCCGGACGACGTTGGGGGTCGAACACTGAAGCTTTCTTT. Translation: CAGRRWGSNTEAFF. The full variable domain, rest sourced from reference TRBV5-6 and TRBJ1-1, is DAGVTQSPTHLIKTRGQQVTLRCSPKSGHDTVSWYQQALGQGPQFIFQYYEEEERQRGNFPDRFSGHQFPNYSSELNVNALLLGDSALYLCAGRRWGSNTEAFFGQGTRLTVV.

V gene TRBV5-1 combines with J gene TRBJ1-4; 7 positions agree with TRBD1. The CDR3 consists of 17 residues. J gave up 8 bases and V 0 bases, and 13 bases lay outside the gene matches. Germline CDR1 SGHRS, CDR2 YFSETQ. The CDR3 sequence: CASSLDIGDRVWEKLFF. DNA for the CDR3: TGCGCCAGCAGCTTGGACATCGGCGACAGGGTTTGGGAAAAACTGTTTTTT. Drawing the rest from reference TRBV5-1 and TRBJ1-4, the complete variable domain is KAGVTQTPRYLIKTRGQQVTLSCSPISGHRSVSWYQQTPGQGLQFLFEYFSETQRNKGNFPGRFSGRQFSNSRSEMNVSTLELGDSALYLCASSLDIGDRVWEKLFFGSGTQLSVL.

The chain couples TRBV4-2 to TRBJ2-7; TRBD2 matches at 7 bases. This CDR3 has 15 amino acids. From germline, CDR1 is LGHNA and CDR2 YNFKEQ. Trimming took 0 bases from V and 3 from J; bases not matched to a gene: 5. CDR3 residues: CASSQERGGNYEQYF. CDR3 bases: TGTGCCAGCAGCCAAGAGCGGGGAGGGAACTACGAGCAGTACTTC.

The chain recombines TRBV11-2 with TRBJ1-1, with D uncertain. Germline values: CDR1 SGHAT, CDR2 FQNNGV. V lost 1 base and J lost 0, with 9 bases in between. The CDR3 runs 15 residues. The CDR3: CASSLVGTMNTEAFF. Written as DNA, the CDR3 is TGTGCCAGCAGCTTAGTAGGAACGATGAACACTGAAGCTTTCTTT.

This clone was observed a single time. This rearrangement joins TRBV29-1 to TRBJ2-1; 9 positions match TRBD1. The V and J ends lost 6 bases and 5 bases, in that order; junction bases with no gene match: 8. The CDR3 runs to 14 residues. CDR1 is SQVTM, CDR2 ANQGSEA, per germline. The CDR3 bases are TGCAGCGTGGTTCAACAGGGGGCGGACAATGAGCAGTTCTTC. Translating it yields CSVVQQGADNEQFF.

The chain couples TRBV27 to TRBJ2-1, with 8 bases aligning to TRBD1. Trimming cost V 1 base and J 7 bases; bases outside gene matches: 6. The length of the CDR3 is 15 residues. Per germline, CDR1 MNHEY and CDR2 SMNVEV (reference sequence). This CDR3 is CASSLWTGNRNEQFF. The CDR3, as DNA: TGTGCCAGCAGTTTATGGACAGGGAATCGGAATGAGCAGTTCTTC.

The chain combines TRBV7-9 with TRBJ2-7, with D hard to call. Trimming left V 2 bases short and J 3 bases short, with 11 bases between. The CDR3 is 14 residues long. From germline, CDR1 is SEHNR and CDR2 FQNEAQ (reference sequence). DNA of the CDR3: TGTGCCAGCAGCTTAACCCAAACCGACTACGAGCAGTACTTC. This gives the protein CASSLTQTDYEQYF.

This chain connects TRBV2 to TRBJ2-1; D uncertain. This CDR3 has 15 amino acids. Trimming cost V 3 bases and J 0 bases, with 9 bases left between them. Germline V CDR1 and CDR2: SNHLY, FYNNEI. CDR3 sequence reads: CASSDTPSSYNEQFF. CDR3 DNA: TGTGCCAGCAGTGATACTCCAAGCTCCTACAATGAGCAGTTCTTC.

The chain carries TRBV29-1 and TRBJ1-1; D ambiguous. This CDR3 region has 10 residues. The ends were cut back, 7 bases at V and 5 bases at J, with 8 bases in the middle. The germline gives CDR1 SQVTM, CDR2 ANQGSEA. CDR3 residues: CSAIETEAFF. In DNA form, the CDR3 reads TGCAGCGCCATCGAAACTGAAGCTTTCTTT. The full variable domain, with the rest looked up from reference TRBV29-1 and TRBJ1-1, is SAVISQKPSRDICQRGTSLTIQCQVDSQVTMMFWYRQQPGQSLTLIATANQGSEATYESGFVIDKFPISRPNLTFSTLTVSNMSPEDSSIYLCSAIETEAFFGQGTRLTVV.

The V and J genes are TRBV11-1 and TRBJ1-4, with a possible D match to TRBD1 (6 bases). Germline assignment: CDR1 SGHAT and CDR2 FQDESV (reference sequence). This CDR3 region has 13 residues. The V end was cut by 8 bases, the J end by 6 bases, with 13 bases between. CDR3 coding DNA: TGTGCCAGCTCGGGCGAGGGGGATGAAAAACTGTTTTTT. Translating gives CASSGEGDEKLFF.

The chain combines TRBV10-3 with TRBJ1-2, with a tentative D call TRBD1 (6 bases). Germline V CDR1 and CDR2: ENHRY, SYGVKD. The CDR3 extends over 14 amino acids. V was cut by 10 bases and J by 0 bases, with 15 bases left in between. The CDR3 sequence is CATNPGQSNYGYTF. CDR3 sequence (DNA): TGTGCCACCAACCCGGGACAATCTAACTATGGCTACACCTTC.

The rearrangement uses TRBV28 and TRBJ1-3; D not resolved. Germline V gene lookup returns CDR1 MDHEN and CDR2 SYDVKM. Trimming removed 4 bases at V and 0 bases at J, with 10 bases between. CDR3 length equals 15 residues. The CDR3 reads CASSSAIFSGNTIYF. The CDR3 DNA reads TGTGCCAGCAGTTCGGCCATTTTCTCTGGAAACACCATATATTTT.

The V call is TRBV9, the J call TRBJ2-5; 7 nucleotides match TRBD2. Germline CDR1 SGDLS, CDR2 YYNGEE. This CDR3 has 16 amino acids. Trimming cost V 4 bases and J 4 bases; bases outside gene matches: 13. The CDR3 spells CASSPRLASSRETQYF. Here the CDR3 DNA reads TGTGCCAGCAGCCCCCGACTAGCCTCCTCGAGAGAGACCCAGTACTTC. Full variable domain (missing parts from reference TRBV9 and TRBJ2-5): DSGVTQTPKHLITATGQRVTLRCSPRSGDLSVYWYQQSLDQGLQFLIQYYNGEERAKGNILERFSAQQFPDLHSELNLSSLELGDSALYFCASSPRLASSRETQYFGPGTRLLVL.

The chain is built from TRBV7-9 and TRBJ2-7; D tentatively reads TRBD1 or TRBD2 (5 bases each). CDR1 and CDR2 from the germline V gene are SEHNR and FQNEAQ (reference sequence). CDR3 length equals 16 residues. The V end was cut by 3 bases, the J end by 2 bases, with 17 bases between. The CDR3 protein is CASSFPSGRGAYEQYF. The CDR3 DNA is TGTGCCAGCAGCTTTCCCTCCGGCCGAGGGGCCTACGAGCAGTACTTC.

The rearrangement uses TRBV28 and TRBJ2-1, with 10 bases identical to TRBD1. V lost 4 bases and J lost 8; bases outside the gene matches: 8. Per the germline V gene, CDR1 is MDHEN and CDR2 is SYDVKM. CDR3 length: 15 residues. The CDR3 DNA sequence: TGTGCCAGCAGTTCCCGCGGACAGGGGGTCCATGAGCAGTTCTTC. It translates to CASSSRGQGVHEQFF. Supplemented by reference TRBV28 and TRBJ2-1, the full variable domain reads DVKVTQSSRYLVKRTGEKVFLECVQDMDHENMFWYRQDPGLGLRLIYFSYDVKMKEKGDIPEGYSVSREKKERFSLILESASTNQTSMYLCASSSRGQGVHEQFFGPGTRLTVL.

This rearrangement joins TRBV13 to TRBJ2-7, with D uncertain. The CDR3 is made up of 13 amino acids. Trimming shortened V by 3 bases and J by 2 bases, and 8 bases separated the two germline ends. Germline CDR1 reads PRHDT; CDR2 reads FYEKMQ (reference sequence). The CDR3 is CASSFSGPYEQYF. The CDR3 bases are TGTGCCAGCAGCTTTTCGGGCCCCTACGAGCAGTACTTC.

The rearrangement joins TRBV15 to TRBJ1-1; D remains ambiguous. Trimming removed 1 base at V and 0 bases at J, with 3 bases between. Per germline, CDR1 LNHNV and CDR2 YYDKDF (reference sequence). The CDR3 extends over 13 amino acids. As DNA, the CDR3 is TGTGCCACCAGCAGAGGCCTGAACACTGAAGCTTTCTTT. The encoded protein is CATSRGLNTEAFF.

This chain's CDR3 is CASSLAGTGGGNTIYF. The CDR3 DNA follows: TGTGCCAGCAGCTTAGCTGGGACAGGGGGCGGAAACACCATATATTTT. The rearrangement uses TRBV7-3 and TRBJ1-3; 12 nucleotides line up with TRBD1. The CDR3 consists of 16 residues. Trimming at V came to 2 bases and at J to 4 bases, leaving 3 bases not matched to a gene. Germline V CDR1 and CDR2: SGHTA, FQGTGA.

V gene TRBV30 combines with J gene TRBJ1-1; a possible D gene is TRBD1 (5 bases). In germline, CDR1 is GTSNPN, CDR2 SVGIG (reference sequence). CDR3 length: 14 amino acids. V lost 0 bases to trimming and J lost 6 bases, with 14 bases between them. CDR3 DNA: TGTGCCTGGAGTGTAGTCTGGGGGTCCCCTGAAGCTTTCTTT. Translating it yields CAWSVVWGSPEAFF.